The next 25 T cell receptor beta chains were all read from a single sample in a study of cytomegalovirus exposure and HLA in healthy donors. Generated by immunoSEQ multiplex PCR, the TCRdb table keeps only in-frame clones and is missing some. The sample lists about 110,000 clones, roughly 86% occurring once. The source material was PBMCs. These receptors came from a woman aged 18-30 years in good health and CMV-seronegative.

CDR3 amino acids: CASSPHEGRLFRAQYF. The CDR3 region has the DNA TGTGCCAGCAGCCCCCATGAGGGAAGACTATTTCGAGCGCAGTACTTC. The gene calls are TRBV4-2 and TRBJ2-7; D might be TRBD2 (5 bases). V was clipped by 4 bases and J by 9 bases, with 25 bases between them. Germline V gene lookup returns CDR1 LGHNA and CDR2 YNFKEQ. The CDR3 has 16 residues.

The CDR3 region is CASSITVVNYGYTF. The CDR3 nucleotides read TGTGCCAGTAGTATAACGGTTGTAAACTATGGCTACACCTTC. The chain uses TRBV19 and TRBJ1-2; D remains unclear. The CDR3 runs 14 residues. Trimming cost V 2 bases and J 2 bases, with 9 bases left between them. Germline V gives CDR1 LNHDA, CDR2 SQIVND (reference sequence). The full variable domain, in which reference TRBV19 and TRBJ1-2 provide the parts outside the CDR3, is DGGITQSPKYLFRKEGQNVTLSCEQNLNHDAMYWYRQDPGQGLRLIYYSQIVNDFQKGDIAEGYSVSREKKESFPLTVTSAQKNPTAFYLCASSITVVNYGYTFGSGTRLTVV.

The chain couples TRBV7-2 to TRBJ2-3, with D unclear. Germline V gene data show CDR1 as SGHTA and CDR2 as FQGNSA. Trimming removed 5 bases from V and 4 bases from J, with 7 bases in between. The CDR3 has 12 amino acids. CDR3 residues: CASSPYADTQYF. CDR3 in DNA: TGTGCCAGCAGCCCCTACGCAGATACGCAGTATTTT. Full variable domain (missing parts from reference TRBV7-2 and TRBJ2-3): GAGVSQSPSNKVTEKGKDVELRCDPISGHTALYWYRQSLGQGLEFLIYFQGNSAPDKSGLPSDRFSAERTGGSVSTLTIQRTQQEDSAVYLCASSPYADTQYFGPGTRLTVL.

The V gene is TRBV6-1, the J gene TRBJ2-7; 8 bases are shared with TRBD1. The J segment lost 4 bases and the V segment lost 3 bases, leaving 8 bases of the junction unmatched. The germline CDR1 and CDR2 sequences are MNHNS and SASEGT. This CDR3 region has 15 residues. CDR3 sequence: CASSEGQGARYEQYF. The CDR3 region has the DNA TGTGCCAGCAGTGAGGGTCAGGGGGCTCGGTACGAGCAGTACTTC.

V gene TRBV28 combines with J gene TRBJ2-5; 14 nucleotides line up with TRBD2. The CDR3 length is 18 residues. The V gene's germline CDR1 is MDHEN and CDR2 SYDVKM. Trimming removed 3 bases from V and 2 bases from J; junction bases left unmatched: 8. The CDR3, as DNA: TGTGCCAGCAGTTTCGGGACTAGCGGGGGCCTAAATCAAGAGACCCAGTACTTC. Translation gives CASSFGTSGGLNQETQYF.

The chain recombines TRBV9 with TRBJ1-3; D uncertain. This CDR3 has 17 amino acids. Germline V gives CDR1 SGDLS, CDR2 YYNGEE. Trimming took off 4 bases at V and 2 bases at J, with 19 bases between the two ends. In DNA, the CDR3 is TGTGCCAGCAGCCCCGACCAAGGAGACGTACCTGGAAACACCATATATTTT. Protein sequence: CASSPDQGDVPGNTIYF.

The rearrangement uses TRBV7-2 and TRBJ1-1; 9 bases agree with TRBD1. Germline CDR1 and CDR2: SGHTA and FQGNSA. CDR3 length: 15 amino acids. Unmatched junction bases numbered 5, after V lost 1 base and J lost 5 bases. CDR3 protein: CASSLEYRGRTEAFF. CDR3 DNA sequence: TGTGCCAGCAGCTTAGAGTACAGGGGGCGTACTGAAGCTTTCTTT.

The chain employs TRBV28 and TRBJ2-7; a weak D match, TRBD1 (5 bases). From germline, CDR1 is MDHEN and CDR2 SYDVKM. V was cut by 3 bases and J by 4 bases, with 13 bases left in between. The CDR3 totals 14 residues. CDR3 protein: CASSFRQGKYEQYF. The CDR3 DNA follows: TGTGCCAGCAGTTTCAGGCAGGGAAAATACGAGCAGTACTTC.

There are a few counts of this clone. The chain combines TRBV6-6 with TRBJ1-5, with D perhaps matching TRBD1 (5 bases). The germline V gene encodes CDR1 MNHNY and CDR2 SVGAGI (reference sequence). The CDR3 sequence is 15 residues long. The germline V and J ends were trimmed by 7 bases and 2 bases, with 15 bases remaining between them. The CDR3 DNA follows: TGTGCCAGCACCGCCCAGGGAATGGGCAATCAGCCCCAGCATTTT. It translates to CASTAQGMGNQPQHF.

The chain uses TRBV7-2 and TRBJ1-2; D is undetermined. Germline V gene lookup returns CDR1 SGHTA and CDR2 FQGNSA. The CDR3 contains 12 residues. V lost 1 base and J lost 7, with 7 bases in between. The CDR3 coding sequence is TGTGCCAGCAGCTTAGGACACACTGGCTACACCTTC. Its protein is CASSLGHTGYTF.

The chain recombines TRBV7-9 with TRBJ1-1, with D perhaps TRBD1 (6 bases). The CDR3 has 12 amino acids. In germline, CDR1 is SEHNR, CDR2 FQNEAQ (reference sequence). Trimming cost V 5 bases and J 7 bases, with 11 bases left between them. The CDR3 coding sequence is TGTGCCAGCAGCACGGACAGCTATGAAGCTTTCTTT. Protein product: CASSTDSYEAFF.

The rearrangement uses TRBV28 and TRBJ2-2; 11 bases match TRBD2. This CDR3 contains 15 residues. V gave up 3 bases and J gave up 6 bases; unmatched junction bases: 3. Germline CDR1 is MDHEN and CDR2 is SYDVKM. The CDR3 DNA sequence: TGTGCCAGCAGTTTGATAGCGGGAGGGCCCGGGGAGCTGTTTTTT. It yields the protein CASSLIAGGPGELFF. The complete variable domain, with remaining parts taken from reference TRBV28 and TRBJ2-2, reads DVKVTQSSRYLVKRTGEKVFLECVQDMDHENMFWYRQDPGLGLRLIYFSYDVKMKEKGDIPEGYSVSREKKERFSLILESASTNQTSMYLCASSLIAGGPGELFFGEGSRLTVL.

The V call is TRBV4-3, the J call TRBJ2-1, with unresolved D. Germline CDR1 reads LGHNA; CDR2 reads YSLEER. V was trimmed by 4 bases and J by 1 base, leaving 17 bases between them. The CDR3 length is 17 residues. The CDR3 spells CASSRGFGSDSYNEQFF. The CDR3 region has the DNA TGCGCCAGCAGCCGTGGGTTTGGCAGCGATTCCTACAATGAGCAGTTCTTC.

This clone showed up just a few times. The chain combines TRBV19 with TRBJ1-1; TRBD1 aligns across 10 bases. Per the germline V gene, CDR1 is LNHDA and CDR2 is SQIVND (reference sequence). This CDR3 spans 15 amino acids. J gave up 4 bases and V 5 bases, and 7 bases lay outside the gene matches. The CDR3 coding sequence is TGTGCCAGTAGTTCTCCGGGACAGGGGCGCACTGAAGCTTTCTTT. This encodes CASSSPGQGRTEAFF. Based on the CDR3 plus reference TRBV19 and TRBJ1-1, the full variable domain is DGGITQSPKYLFRKEGQNVTLSCEQNLNHDAMYWYRQDPGQGLRLIYYSQIVNDFQKGDIAEGYSVSREKKESFPLTVTSAQKNPTAFYLCASSSPGQGRTEAFFGQGTRLTVV.

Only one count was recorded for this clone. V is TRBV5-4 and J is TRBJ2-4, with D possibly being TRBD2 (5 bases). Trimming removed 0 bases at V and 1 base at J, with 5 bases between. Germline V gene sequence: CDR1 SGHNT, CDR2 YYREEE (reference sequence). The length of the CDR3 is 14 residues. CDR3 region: CASSLGGAKNIQYF. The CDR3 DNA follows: TGTGCCAGCAGCTTGGGCGGGGCCAAAAACATTCAGTACTTC. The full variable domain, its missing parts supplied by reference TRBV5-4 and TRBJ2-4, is ETGVTQSPTHLIKTRGQQVTLRCSSQSGHNTVSWYQQALGQGPQFIFQYYREEENGRGNFPPRFSGLQFPNYSSELNVNALELDDSALYLCASSLGGAKNIQYFGAGTRLSVL.

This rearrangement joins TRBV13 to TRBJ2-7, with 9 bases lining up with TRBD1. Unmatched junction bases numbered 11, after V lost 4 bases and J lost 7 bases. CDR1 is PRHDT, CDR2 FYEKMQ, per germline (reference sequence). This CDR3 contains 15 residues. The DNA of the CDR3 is TGTGCCAGCAGCTGGACAGGGGAGGGGTTGAGTGAGCAGTACTTC. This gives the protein CASSWTGEGLSEQYF.

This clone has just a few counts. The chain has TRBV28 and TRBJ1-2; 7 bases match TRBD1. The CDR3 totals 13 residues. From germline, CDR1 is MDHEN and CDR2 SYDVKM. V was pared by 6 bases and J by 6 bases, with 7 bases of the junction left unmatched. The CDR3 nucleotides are TGTGCCAGCAGCCCGGAGGGGGCTGATGGCTACACCTTC. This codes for CASSPEGADGYTF.

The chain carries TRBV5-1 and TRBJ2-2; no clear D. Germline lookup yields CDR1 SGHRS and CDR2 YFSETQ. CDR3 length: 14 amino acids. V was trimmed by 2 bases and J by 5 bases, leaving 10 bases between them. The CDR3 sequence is CASSLRDGTGELFF. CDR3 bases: TGCGCCAGCAGCTTACGCGACGGGACCGGGGAGCTGTTTTTT.

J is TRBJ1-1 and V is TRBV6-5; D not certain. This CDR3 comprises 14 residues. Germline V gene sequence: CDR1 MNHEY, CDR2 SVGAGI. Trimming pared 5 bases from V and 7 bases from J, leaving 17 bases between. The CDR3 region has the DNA TGTGCCAGCAGTCCGTCAACAGCGGATCTTGAAGCTTTCTTT. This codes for CASSPSTADLEAFF.

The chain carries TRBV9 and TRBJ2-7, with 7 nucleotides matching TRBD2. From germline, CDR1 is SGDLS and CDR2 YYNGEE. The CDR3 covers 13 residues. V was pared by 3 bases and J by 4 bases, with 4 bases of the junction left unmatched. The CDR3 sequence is CASSGLAGYEQYF. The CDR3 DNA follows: TGTGCCAGCAGCGGACTAGCCGGGTACGAGCAGTACTTC.

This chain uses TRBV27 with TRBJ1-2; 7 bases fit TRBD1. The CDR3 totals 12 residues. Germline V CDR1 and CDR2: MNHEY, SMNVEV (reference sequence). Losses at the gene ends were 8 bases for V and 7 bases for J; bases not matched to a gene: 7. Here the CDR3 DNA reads TGTGCCAGCGGTTCTACAGGGGTTGGCTACACCTTC. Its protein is CASGSTGVGYTF.

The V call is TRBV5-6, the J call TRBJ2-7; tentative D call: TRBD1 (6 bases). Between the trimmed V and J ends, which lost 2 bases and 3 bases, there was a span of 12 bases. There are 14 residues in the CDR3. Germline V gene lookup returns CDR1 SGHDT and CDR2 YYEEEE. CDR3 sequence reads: CASSFYNRDYEQYF. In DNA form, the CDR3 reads TGTGCCAGCAGCTTCTATAACAGGGACTACGAGCAGTACTTC.

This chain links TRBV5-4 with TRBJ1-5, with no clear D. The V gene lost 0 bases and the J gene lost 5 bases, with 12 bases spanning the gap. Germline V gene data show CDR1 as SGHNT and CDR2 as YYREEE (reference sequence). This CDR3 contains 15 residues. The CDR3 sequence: CASSLDPGFDQPQHF. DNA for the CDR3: TGTGCCAGCAGCTTGGACCCGGGGTTCGATCAGCCCCAGCATTTT.

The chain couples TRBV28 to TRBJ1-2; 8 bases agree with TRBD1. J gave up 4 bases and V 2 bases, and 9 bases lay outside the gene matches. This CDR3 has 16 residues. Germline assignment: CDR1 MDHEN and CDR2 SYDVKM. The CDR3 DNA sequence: TGTGCCAGCAGTTTAATGGGACAGGACATTGCCTATGGCTACACCTTC. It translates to CASSLMGQDIAYGYTF.

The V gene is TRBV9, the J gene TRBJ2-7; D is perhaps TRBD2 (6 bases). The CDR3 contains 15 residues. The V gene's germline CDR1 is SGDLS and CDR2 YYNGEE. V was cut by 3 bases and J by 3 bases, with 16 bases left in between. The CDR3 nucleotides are TGTGCCAGCAGCGGACTAGGAACACCTGACTACGAGCAGTACTTC. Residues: CASSGLGTPDYEQYF.